The source of this T cell receptor beta chain is a study of neurological immune-mediated disorders. Unsorted libraries used 2 million PBMCs kept at -80 degrees C. This clonotype was seen at least ten times. TCRdb re-called the 5' RACE reads with MiXCR, one entry per CDR3 protein. In the table there are tens of thousands of distinct CDR3 sequences, approximately 14% of which are singletons. The V gene's germline CDR1 is SGHRS and CDR2 YFSETQ. This CDR3 has 15 residues. V trimming: 2 bases; J trimming: 3 bases; junction bases outside the gene matches: 3. The material sequenced was PBMCs. The origin of this receptor is a woman in her fifties or sixties in good health. The chain uses TRBV5-1 and TRBJ2-1, with 9 bases fitting TRBD1. The CDR3 reads CASSFWDRDYNEQFF. The CDR3 DNA reads TGCGCCAGCAGCTTTTGGGACAGGGACTACAATGAGCAGTTCTTC.